The clone carrying this T cell receptor beta chain was seen at least ten times. Its antigen is not identified. What was amplified from RNA transcripts were TCR beta CDR3 regions. An initial round of RT-PCR targeting the TCR CDR3 relied on the HTBI primer set. MiXCR, run by TCRdb on the multiplex PCR reads, gives a single entry per CDR3 protein. The data hold over 650,000 distinct CDR3 sequences, with 45% observed a single time. The CDR3 is made up of 14 amino acids. Germline CDR1 and CDR2: ENHRY and SYGVKD. V lost 10 bases, J lost 1 base, and 16 bases lay in between. The sample is drawn from a study of T cells in Graves' hyperthyroidism and ophthalmopathy. Study-level findings and limits: Most thyroid clonotypes with frequency above 0.001 were detected in blood. Patients with ophthalmopathy were separated from those with stable hyperthyroidism by a 13 V-J model.

The source material was peripheral blood or thyroid tissue (not recorded which). The sequence came from an adult man with Graves' disease, either hyperthyroidism or ophthalmopathy (not recorded which). V and J are TRBV10-3 and TRBJ1-2; TRBD1 is a possible D gene (5 bases). For the CDR3, the DNA is TGTGCCACCCAACTAGACAGTAATAACTATGGCTACACCTTC. Translating it yields CATQLDSNNYGYTF.